This T cell receptor (beta chain) came from a study of blood T cell repertoires in COVID-19. For the study at large: The United States, Italy and Spain were the sources of the acute and convalescent COVID-19 samples.

Original analysis: Amplification with reference gene primers provided the estimates of nucleated cell counts. Profiled with immunoSEQ multiplex PCR; TCRdb holds only in-frame clones, not every one. D and trimming were read from the DNA, whereas the V and J calls and clone size are those reported in that table. Of almost 250,000 clones listed, roughly 89% were seen once; the top ten hold more than 3.5%. Participants came from about 23 US areas, aged about 18 to 89 years. Membership in each cohort depended on participant-reported clinical history. CDR3 size: 15 residues. Looked up from germline, CDR1 is SQVTM and CDR2 is ANQGSEA. V lost 4 bases and J 1 base, leaving 13 bases between the germline ends.

Sequencing was performed on PBMCs or T cells enriched from blood (not recorded which). V and J are TRBV29-1 and TRBJ1-4; TRBD1 is a possible D gene (5 bases). The sequence was obtained from a woman under 40 who had recovered from COVID-19. Here the CDR3 DNA reads TGCAGCGTTGGTGGTACCAGGGAAACTAATGAAAAACTGTTTTTT. This encodes CSVGGTRETNEKLFF.